This T cell receptor beta chain is from a study of T cell responses to AZD1222 COVID-19 vaccine. Study results and limitations: Vaccine-related CD4 TCRs covered spike, predominating at 160-218 and 743-854. Clonal diversity was possibly underestimated, and white British individuals and females predominated among donors. Samples come after the peak T cell response, not at day 14. Unmutated regions of variants are reportedly targeted by nearly half of spike-specific TCRs.

V shed 5 bases and J shed 4 bases, with 15 bases lying between them. The CDR3 is 15 amino acids. Germline-derived CDR1 and CDR2 are SEHNR and FQNEAQ (reference sequence). This clone was detected once. The antigen remains unidentified. Clones were read by immunoSEQ multiplex PCR, and TCRdb kept only the in-frame ones, dropping some. The table lists 92,000 or so clones, roughly 87% of them singletons. The rearrangement joins TRBV7-9 to TRBJ2-1; TRBD2 is a possible D gene (5 bases). This TCR was sampled from an adult in good health. Sequences were derived from peripheral blood, sampled on day 0 of AZD1222 vaccination. The CDR3 sequence: CASSPGVLRYNEQFF. The CDR3 DNA sequence: TGTGCCAGCAGCCCCGGGGTCCTCCGTTACAATGAGCAGTTCTTC.